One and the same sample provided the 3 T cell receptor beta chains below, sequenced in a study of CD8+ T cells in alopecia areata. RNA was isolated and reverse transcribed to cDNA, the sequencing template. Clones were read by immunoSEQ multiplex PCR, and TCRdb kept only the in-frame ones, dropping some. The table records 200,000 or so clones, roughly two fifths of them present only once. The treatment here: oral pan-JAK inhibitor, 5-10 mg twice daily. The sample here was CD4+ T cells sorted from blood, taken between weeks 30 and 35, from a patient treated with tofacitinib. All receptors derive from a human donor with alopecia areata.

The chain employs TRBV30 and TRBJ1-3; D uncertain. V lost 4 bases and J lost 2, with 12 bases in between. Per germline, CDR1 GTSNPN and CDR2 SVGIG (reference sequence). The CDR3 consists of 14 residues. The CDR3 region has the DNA TGTGCCTGGAACCCCGCGGCGACTGGAAACACCATATATTTT. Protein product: CAWNPAATGNTIYF.

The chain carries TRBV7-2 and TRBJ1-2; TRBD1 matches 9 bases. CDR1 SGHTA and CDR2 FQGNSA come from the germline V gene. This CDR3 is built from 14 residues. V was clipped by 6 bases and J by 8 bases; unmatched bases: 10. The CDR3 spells CASRRTGAGAGYTF. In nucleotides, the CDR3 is TGTGCCAGCAGGCGGACAGGGGCAGGAGCGGGCTACACCTTC.

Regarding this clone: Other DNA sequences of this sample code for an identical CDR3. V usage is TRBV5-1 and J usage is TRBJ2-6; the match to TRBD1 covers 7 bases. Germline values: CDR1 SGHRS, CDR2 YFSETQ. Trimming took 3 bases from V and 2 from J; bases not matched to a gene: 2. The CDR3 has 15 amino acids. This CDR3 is CASSSGTAGANVLTF. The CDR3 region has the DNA TGCGCCAGCAGCTCGGGGACAGCTGGGGCCAACGTCCTGACTTTC.